The next 2 T cell receptor beta chains were all read from a single sample in a study of T-cell reconstitution after alpha-beta-depleted transplantation in children (dated by TCRdb to 2016 to 2018). Library construction relied on PCR. The instrument given in TCRdb is Illumina HiSeq 2500. TCR libraries were prepared with molecular barcoding, using unique molecular identifiers to normalize TCRbeta repertoire quantification. The public sequencing data were trimmed at Q25 with fastp and processed into clonotypes with MiXCR by TCRdb, which kept only in-frame beta chains. CDR3 protein sequences are deduplicated, and each keeps its most common genes and DNA. This sample is represented by 700,000 or so distinct CDR3 sequences; 10% to 15% of them were singletons. The ten largest account for 0.79% of the sample. This specimen's treatment or condition label, per the study, means: allogeneic hematopoietic cell transplantation with graft depleted of TCRalphabeta T cells and CD19 B cells.

The sequencing used PBMCs, collected before TCRalphabeta/CD19-depleted stem cell transplant. The receptors come from a girl aged 2-15 years with congenital amegakaryocytic thrombocytopenia, due to receive a stem cell transplant.

The V gene is TRBV29-1, the J gene TRBJ2-1; 10 bases map to TRBD2. The V gene's germline CDR1 is SQVTM and CDR2 ANQGSEA. V trimming: 7 bases; J trimming: 8 bases; junction bases outside the gene matches: 17. The CDR3 loop spans 16 amino acids. CDR3 DNA: TGCAGCGCCGTATTACCTCTAGCGGGAGATGACTATGAGCAGTTCTTC. Translated, it gives CSAVLPLAGDDYEQFF.

This clonotype was counted many times. The rearrangement uses TRBV5-1 and TRBJ1-3; possible D gene TRBD1, 6 bases. The V end lost 5 bases, the J end lost 0 bases, and 12 bases lay between the germline ends. The CDR3 has 15 amino acids. Germline lookup yields CDR1 SGHRS and CDR2 YFSETQ. The CDR3 protein is CASRGTWSSGNTIYF. For the CDR3, the DNA is TGCGCCAGCAGAGGGACATGGAGCTCTGGAAACACCATATATTTT.